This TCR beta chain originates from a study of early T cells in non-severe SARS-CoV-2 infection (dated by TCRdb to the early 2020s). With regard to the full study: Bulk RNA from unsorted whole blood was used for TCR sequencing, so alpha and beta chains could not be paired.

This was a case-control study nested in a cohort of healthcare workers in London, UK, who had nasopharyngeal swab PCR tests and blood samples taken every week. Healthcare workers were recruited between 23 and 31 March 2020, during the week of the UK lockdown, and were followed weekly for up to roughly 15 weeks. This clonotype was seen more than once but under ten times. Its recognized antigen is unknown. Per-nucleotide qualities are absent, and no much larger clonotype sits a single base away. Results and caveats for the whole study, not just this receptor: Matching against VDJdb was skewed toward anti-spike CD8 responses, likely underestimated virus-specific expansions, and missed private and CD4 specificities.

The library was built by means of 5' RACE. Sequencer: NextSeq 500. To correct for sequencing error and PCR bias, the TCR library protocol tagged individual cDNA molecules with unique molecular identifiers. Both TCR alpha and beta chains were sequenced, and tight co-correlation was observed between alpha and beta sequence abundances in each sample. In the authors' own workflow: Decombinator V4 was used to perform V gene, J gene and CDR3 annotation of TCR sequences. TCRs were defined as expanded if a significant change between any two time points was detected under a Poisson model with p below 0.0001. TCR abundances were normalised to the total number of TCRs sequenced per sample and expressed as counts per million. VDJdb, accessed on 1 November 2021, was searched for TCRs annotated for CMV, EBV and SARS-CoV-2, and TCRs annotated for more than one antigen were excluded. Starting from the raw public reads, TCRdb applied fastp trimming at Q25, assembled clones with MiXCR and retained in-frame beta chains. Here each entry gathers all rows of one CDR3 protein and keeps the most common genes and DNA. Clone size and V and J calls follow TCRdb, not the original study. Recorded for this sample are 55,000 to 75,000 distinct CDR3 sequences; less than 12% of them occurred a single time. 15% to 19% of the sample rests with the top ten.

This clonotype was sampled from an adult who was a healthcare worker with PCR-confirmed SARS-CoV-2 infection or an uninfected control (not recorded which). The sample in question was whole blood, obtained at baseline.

The CDR3 protein: CASSARRIVGASPLHF. In nucleotides, the sequence is TGTGCCAGCAGCGCTCGACGGATTGTTGGAGCTTCACCCCTCCACTTT. The rearranged segments are TRBV3-1 and TRBJ1-6; the D gene is not confidently resolved. From the germline V gene (reference sequence), CDR1 is LGHDT and CDR2 is YNNKEL. Cut back by 5 bases and 9 bases, the V and J ends lie 20 bases apart. The CDR3 starts with the cysteine, ends with the phenylalanine, and has 16 residues. The DNA shown is the 48-base CDR3, in frame from base 1.